These T cell receptor beta chains were read from a single sample in a study of blood T cells in healthy people across ages. TCRdb re-called the 5' RACE reads through MiXCR, storing one row per CDR3 protein. The data show 1,800,000 or so distinct CDR3 sequences, about two fifths seen once. Specimen: blood. Receptor source: a human donor in good health. Each CDR3 is given with its conserved first and last residue. D genes are given only for firm matches. Part of the rows lack a size; the others show once, few, many or a class for expanded clones.

D gene: .; V gene: TRBV5-1; clone size: .; J gene: TRBJ2-1; CDR3 DNA: TGCGCCAGCAGACAGACCAGGGACCCCTACAATGAGCAGTTCTTC; CDR3 protein: CASRQTRDPYNEQFF
D gene: TRBD2; V gene: TRBV29-1; clone size: .; J gene: TRBJ2-5; CDR3 DNA: TGCAGCGCCCGGACTAGCAAAGGGACCCAGTACTTC; CDR3 protein: CSARTSKGTQYF
D gene: .; V gene: TRBV5-6; clone size: .; J gene: TRBJ2-7; CDR3 DNA: TGTGCCAGCAGCTCGCACCTGGCAATCCTCTTCTACGAGCAGTACTTC; CDR3 protein: CASSSHLAILFYEQYF
D gene: TRBD1; V gene: TRBV30; clone size: few; J gene: TRBJ1-2; CDR3 DNA: TGTGCCTGGGGACAGGGCTATGGCTACACCTTC; CDR3 protein: CAWGQGYGYTF
D gene: .; V gene: TRBV29-1; clone size: few; J gene: TRBJ1-2; CDR3 DNA: TGCAGCGTGGATACAGGGTTTTGGGGCTACACCTTC; CDR3 protein: CSVDTGFWGYTF
D gene: .; V gene: TRBV12-3/TRBV12-4; clone size: .; J gene: TRBJ2-7; CDR3 DNA: TGTGCCAGCAGTAGACACACCCGAAACTACGAGCAGTACTTC; CDR3 protein: CASSRHTRNYEQYF
D gene: .; V gene: TRBV29-1; clone size: .; J gene: TRBJ2-1; CDR3 DNA: TGCAGCGCCCAACAAGTGGATGAGCAGTTCTTC; CDR3 protein: CSAQQVDEQFF
D gene: .; V gene: TRBV7-9; clone size: few; J gene: TRBJ2-1; CDR3 DNA: TGTGCCAGCAGTCCCGTTAGGCAAGAAGAGCAGTTCTTC; CDR3 protein: CASSPVRQEEQFF
D gene: .; V gene: TRBV9; clone size: .; J gene: TRBJ1-2; CDR3 DNA: TGTGCCAGCAGCGTAGATGCATCCTATGGCTACACCTTC; CDR3 protein: CASSVDASYGYTF
D gene: TRBD2; V gene: TRBV12-3/TRBV12-4; clone size: .; J gene: TRBJ2-5; CDR3 DNA: TGTGCCAGCACCCTACTAGCGGGGGCTGAGACCCAGTACTTC; CDR3 protein: CASTLLAGAETQYF
D gene: .; V gene: TRBV5-8; clone size: .; J gene: TRBJ2-7; CDR3 DNA: TGTGCCAGCAGCTTGGGGGATGACGGATACGAGCAGTACTTC; CDR3 protein: CASSLGDDGYEQYF
D gene: .; V gene: TRBV7-2; clone size: .; J gene: TRBJ1-2; CDR3 DNA: TGTGCCAGCAGCTCGTTCCCCGGGACCGGGGTAGGTGGCTACACCTTC; CDR3 protein: CASSSFPGTGVGGYTF
D gene: TRBD1; V gene: TRBV4-1; clone size: .; J gene: TRBJ2-5; CDR3 DNA: TGCGCCAGCAGCCAAGTTTCCGGGACAGGGGAGACCCAGTACTTC; CDR3 protein: CASSQVSGTGETQYF
D gene: TRBD1; V gene: TRBV4-1; clone size: .; J gene: TRBJ2-5; CDR3 DNA: TGCGCCAGCAGCCAAGATCCACCAGGGACAGAGGGGGAGACCCAGTACTTC; CDR3 protein: CASSQDPPGTEGETQYF
D gene: TRBD2; V gene: TRBV7-2; clone size: few; J gene: TRBJ2-7; CDR3 DNA: TGTGCCAGCAGCCGGACTAGCGGGGTCTCCTACGAGCAGTACTTC; CDR3 protein: CASSRTSGVSYEQYF
D gene: .; V gene: TRBV25-1; clone size: .; J gene: TRBJ1-4; CDR3 DNA: TGTGCCAGCAGTGAATTGGCAGAGGTTGAAAAACTGTTTTTT; CDR3 protein: CASSELAEVEKLFF
D gene: .; V gene: TRBV11-2; clone size: .; J gene: TRBJ2-5; CDR3 DNA: TGTGCCAGCAGTTACAATACTGGGGAGACCCAGTACTTC; CDR3 protein: CASSYNTGETQYF
D gene: .; V gene: TRBV29-1; clone size: few; J gene: TRBJ1-1; CDR3 DNA: TGCAGCGTTGAGCCCTTACAGGGAACTGAAGCTTTCTTT; CDR3 protein: CSVEPLQGTEAFF
D gene: TRBD1; V gene: TRBV7-9; clone size: few; J gene: TRBJ2-5; CDR3 DNA: TGTGCCAGCAGCATTACCGGGACAGGTCAAGAGACCCAGTACTTC; CDR3 protein: CASSITGTGQETQYF
D gene: .; V gene: TRBV11-3; clone size: .; J gene: TRBJ2-7; CDR3 DNA: TGTGCCAGCAGCTTAGAAGGATGGGAGACTTCCTACGAGCAGTACTTC; CDR3 protein: CASSLEGWETSYEQYF
D gene: TRBD1; V gene: TRBV12-3/TRBV12-4; clone size: .; J gene: TRBJ1-1; CDR3 DNA: TGTGCCAGCAGTTTAGGCGCAGGGGGAGTAACTGAAGCTTTCTTT; CDR3 protein: CASSLGAGGVTEAFF
D gene: .; V gene: TRBV6-5; clone size: many; J gene: TRBJ2-5; CDR3 DNA: TGTGCCAGCAAGGACAGAACTCGCCAAGAGACCCAGTACTTC; CDR3 protein: CASKDRTRQETQYF
D gene: .; V gene: TRBV12-3/TRBV12-4; clone size: .; J gene: TRBJ1-5; CDR3 DNA: TGTGCCAGCAGTTTGACGGGCGATGGGCCCCAGCATTTT; CDR3 protein: CASSLTGDGPQHF
D gene: TRBD1; V gene: TRBV6-2/TRBV6-3; clone size: few; J gene: TRBJ1-3; CDR3 DNA: TGTGCCAGCAGCACCGGGACAGGGATTGGAAACACCATATATTTT; CDR3 protein: CASSTGTGIGNTIYF
D gene: TRBD2; V gene: TRBV4-3; clone size: few; J gene: TRBJ2-5; CDR3 DNA: TGCGCCAGCAGCCCAGTTAGCGGGGGGGCCCTTGAGACCCAGTACTTC; CDR3 protein: CASSPVSGGALETQYF
D gene: .; V gene: TRBV4-3; clone size: .; J gene: TRBJ2-7; CDR3 DNA: TGCGCCAGCAGCCAGGGGGTTAGCCACGAGCAGTACTTC; CDR3 protein: CASSQGVSHEQYF
D gene: TRBD1; V gene: TRBV7-2; clone size: many; J gene: TRBJ2-1; CDR3 DNA: TGTGCCAGCAGCTTTAGACAGGGGCCAACCTACAATGAGCAGTTCTTC; CDR3 protein: CASSFRQGPTYNEQFF
D gene: TRBD1; V gene: TRBV5-1; clone size: many; J gene: TRBJ2-5; CDR3 DNA: TGTGCCAGCAGCTTGGACAGGGCAGAGACCCAGTACTTC; CDR3 protein: CASSLDRAETQYF
D gene: .; V gene: TRBV6-5; clone size: many; J gene: TRBJ2-5; CDR3 DNA: TGTGCCAGCAGTATTTCCAGCCGGACAGTTGAGACCCAGTACTTC; CDR3 protein: CASSISSRTVETQYF
D gene: .; V gene: TRBV15; clone size: .; J gene: TRBJ2-1; CDR3 DNA: TGTGCCACCAGCAGAGACAGGGGGGTGGAGTTCTTC; CDR3 protein: CATSRDRGVEFF
D gene: .; V gene: TRBV11-3; clone size: .; J gene: TRBJ2-1; CDR3 DNA: TGTGCCAGCAGCTCATTCCGTGGGGGGGCCCTCAATGAGCAGTTCTTC; CDR3 protein: CASSSFRGGALNEQFF
D gene: .; V gene: TRBV6-6; clone size: .; J gene: TRBJ2-5; CDR3 DNA: TGTGCCAGCAGTCCATTTCAAGGAGAGACCCAGTACTTC; CDR3 protein: CASSPFQGETQYF
D gene: .; V gene: TRBV7-9; clone size: few; J gene: TRBJ1-1; CDR3 DNA: TGTGCCAGCACCCTAGGGGGTGGGGCGAGTGAAGCTTTCTTT; CDR3 protein: CASTLGGGASEAFF
D gene: .; V gene: TRBV6-5; clone size: .; J gene: TRBJ1-2; CDR3 DNA: TGTGCCAGCAGTCGTGACAGGTTTAACTATGGCTACACCTTC; CDR3 protein: CASSRDRFNYGYTF
D gene: TRBD1; V gene: TRBV20-1; clone size: .; J gene: TRBJ2-1; CDR3 DNA: TGCAGTGCCGTAAGGGGGACAGTCAGTTCCTACAATGAGCAGTTCTTC; CDR3 protein: CSAVRGTVSSYNEQFF
D gene: .; V gene: TRBV11-1; clone size: .; J gene: TRBJ1-5; CDR3 DNA: TGTGCCAGCAGCTCACTACAGGTCAATCAGCCCCAGCATTTT; CDR3 protein: CASSSLQVNQPQHF
D gene: .; V gene: TRBV6-2/TRBV6-3; clone size: few; J gene: TRBJ1-2; CDR3 DNA: TGTGCCAGCGGCCCTCCGGGGACTAACTATGGCTACACCTTC; CDR3 protein: CASGPPGTNYGYTF
D gene: .; V gene: TRBV7-2; clone size: few; J gene: TRBJ1-2; CDR3 DNA: TGTGCCAGCAGCTCTTCCGGGGCGAGGGGCTACACCTTC; CDR3 protein: CASSSSGARGYTF
D gene: TRBD1; V gene: TRBV12-3/TRBV12-4; clone size: few; J gene: TRBJ2-6; CDR3 DNA: TGTGCCAGCAGCCACCGGGACAGGGGGCTAAGTGGGGCCAACGTCCTGACTTTC; CDR3 protein: CASSHRDRGLSGANVLTF
D gene: TRBD1; V gene: TRBV28; clone size: .; J gene: TRBJ2-7; CDR3 DNA: TGTGCCACCGCTCCCCCGGAACAGGGGGCCTACGAGCAGTACTTC; CDR3 protein: CATAPPEQGAYEQYF
D gene: .; V gene: TRBV20-1; clone size: .; J gene: TRBJ2-1; CDR3 DNA: TGCAGTGCTACAACTAGCTACAATGAGCAGTTCTTC; CDR3 protein: CSATTSYNEQFF
D gene: .; V gene: TRBV14; clone size: .; J gene: TRBJ2-7; CDR3 DNA: TGTGCCAGCAGCCCGGGACACCTGAGCTCCTGCGAGCAGTACTTC; CDR3 protein: CASSPGHLSSCEQYF